This TCR beta chain was sequenced for a study of blood T cell repertoires in COVID-19. Whole-study context: COVID-19 samples, acute and convalescent, were from the United States, Italy and Spain.

In the original workflow: Counts of nucleated cells, estimated from reference gene primer amplification, were obtained. Profiled with immunoSEQ multiplex PCR; TCRdb holds only in-frame clones, not every one. That table furnishes V, J and clone size, whereas the DNA furnished D and trimming. The data contain around 27,000 clones, about 91% of them seen just once; the ten biggest clones take up 26%. The CDR3 extends over 14 amino acids. The ends were cut back, 6 bases at V and 4 bases at J, with 15 bases in the middle. Germline V gives CDR1 SGHAT, CDR2 FQDESV (reference sequence). Sequencing was performed on peripheral blood. This chain connects TRBV11-1 to TRBJ2-5, with D unresolved. The clonotype originates from a human donor in a cohort sampled during active COVID-19. CDR3 protein: CASSSFVARETQYF. The CDR3 coding sequence is TGTGCCAGCAGTTCCTTCGTGGCAAGAGAGACCCAGTACTTC.